The next 24 T cell receptor beta chains were all read from a single sample in a study of blood T cell repertoires in COVID-19. Generated by immunoSEQ multiplex PCR, the TCRdb table keeps only in-frame clones and is missing some. The sample has hundreds of thousands of clones; 80% to 90% are singletons. The sample taken for sequencing was peripheral blood. The receptors shown here come from a woman in her 30s with active or convalescent COVID-19.

The CDR3: CASSPGLTSTDTQYF. The CDR3 region has the DNA TGTGCCAGCAGCCCAGGACTAACCTCCACAGATACGCAGTATTTT. V gene TRBV5-5 combines with J gene TRBJ2-3, with D maybe TRBD2 (6 bases). The V end was cut by 4 bases, the J end by 2 bases, with 14 bases between. This CDR3 comprises 15 residues. Germline-derived CDR1 and CDR2 are SGHKS and YYEKEE (reference sequence).

The chain employs TRBV6-1 and TRBJ1-1, with 7 bases identical to TRBD1. Germline V gene sequence: CDR1 MNHNS, CDR2 SASEGT. V trimming: 2 bases; J trimming: 8 bases; junction bases outside the gene matches: 5. The CDR3 spans 13 residues. This CDR3 is CASSENYRGEAFF. CDR3 nucleotide sequence: TGTGCCAGCAGTGAAAACTACAGGGGCGAAGCTTTCTTT.

In this sample, this clone turned up once. The chain has TRBV29-1 and TRBJ2-1, with 9 bases lining up with TRBD1. This CDR3 comprises 11 residues. Trimming took 8 bases from V and 7 from J; bases not matched to a gene: 3. CDR1 and CDR2 from the germline V gene are SQVTM and ANQGSEA. CDR3 in amino acids: CSPGQGNEQFF. In DNA form, the CDR3 reads TGCAGCCCGGGACAGGGAAATGAGCAGTTCTTC.

The rearrangement uses TRBV5-1 and TRBJ1-1; 7 nucleotides line up with TRBD1. The CDR3 loop spans 14 amino acids. Germline V CDR1 and CDR2: SGHRS, YFSETQ. The V gene end was trimmed by 4 bases and the J gene end by 0 bases; junction bases not matched to a gene: 3. DNA for the CDR3: TGCGCCAGCAGCAAGGGGGCCATGAACACTGAAGCTTTCTTT. The encoded protein is CASSKGAMNTEAFF.

For the CDR3, the DNA is TGTGCCAGCTCACCCAGGGAGGGGTCCTATGGCTACACCTTC. Residues: CASSPREGSYGYTF. The chain carries TRBV18 and TRBJ1-2; possibly TRBD1 for D (5 bases). V lost 3 bases to trimming and J lost 4 bases, with 12 bases between them. This CDR3 is 14 amino acids long. Per the germline V gene, CDR1 is KGHSH and CDR2 is LQKENI. Combining the CDR3 with reference TRBV18 and TRBJ1-2 gives the whole variable domain NAGVMQNPRHLVRRRGQEARLRCSPMKGHSHVYWYRQLPEEGLKFMVYLQKENIIDESGMPKERFSAEFPKEGPSILRIQQVVRGDSAAYFCASSPREGSYGYTFGSGTRLTVV.

The V call is TRBV7-9, the J call TRBJ2-2, with unresolved D. The CDR3 totals 12 residues. V was pared by 4 bases and J by 6 bases, with 6 bases between. From germline, CDR1 is SEHNR and CDR2 FQNEAQ (reference sequence). The CDR3, as DNA: TGTGCCAGCAGCTCTTCCGCCGGGGAGCTGTTTTTT. This gives the protein CASSSSAGELFF.

V gene TRBV6-6 combines with J gene TRBJ1-1, with a tentative D call TRBD1 (5 bases). Trimming cost V 4 bases and J 11 bases, with 14 bases left between them. From germline, CDR1 is MNHNY and CDR2 SVGAGI (reference sequence). The CDR3 extends over 12 amino acids. For the CDR3, the DNA is TGTGCCAGCAGTTTGGGGCTGAACCCCGCTTTCTTT. This translates into CASSLGLNPAFF.

The rearrangement links TRBV19 to TRBJ1-1; D is uncertain. This CDR3 has 14 amino acids. Germline CDR1 LNHDA, CDR2 SQIVND (reference sequence). V was pared by 7 bases and J by 2 bases, with 14 bases between. The CDR3 DNA reads TGTGCCAGTACGATACACGCGGCCAACACTGAAGCTTTCTTT. It codes for CASTIHAANTEAFF. Full variable domain (remainder filled in from reference TRBV19 and TRBJ1-1): DGGITQSPKYLFRKEGQNVTLSCEQNLNHDAMYWYRQDPGQGLRLIYYSQIVNDFQKGDIAEGYSVSREKKESFPLTVTSAQKNPTAFYLCASTIHAANTEAFFGQGTRLTVV.

This clone was seen just once. The genes are TRBV18 and TRBJ2-1; 9 bases align to TRBD2. This CDR3 is 16 amino acids long. Losses at the gene ends were 5 bases for V and 9 bases for J; bases not matched to a gene: 14. Germline CDR1 is KGHSH and CDR2 is LQKENI. The DNA of the CDR3 is TGTGCCAGCTCAGTATCGGCGAGCGGGGGGCCCAGTGAGCAGTTCTTC. It is translated as CASSVSASGGPSEQFF.

The rearrangement joins TRBV21-1 to TRBJ2-7; TRBD2, as called in the table, went unchecked against the DNA. TRBV21-1 is a listed pseudogene. The CDR3 contains 15 residues. CDR3 bases: TGTGCCAGCAGCAAGGGGCCTAGCGGGAGTTACGAGCAGTACTTC. Translating gives CASSKGPSGSYEQYF.

J is TRBJ2-1 and V is TRBV4-1; 7 positions match TRBD2. This CDR3 spans 15 amino acids. Germline CDR1 MGHRA, CDR2 YSYEKL. The ends lost 3 bases at V and 8 bases at J; junction bases unmatched: 10. The CDR3 reads CASSQAGTTVYEQFF. As DNA, the CDR3 is TGCGCCAGCAGCCAGGCCGGGACTACTGTCTATGAGCAGTTCTTC.

The CDR3 is CASSLDKAHGELFF. The CDR3 coding sequence is TGTGCCAGTAGCTTAGACAAAGCCCACGGGGAGCTGTTTTTT. The chain has TRBV19 and TRBJ2-2; D is uncertain. Germline CDR1 and CDR2: LNHDA and SQIVND (reference sequence). The CDR3 consists of 14 residues. Trimming shortened V by 6 bases and J by 7 bases, and 15 bases separated the two germline ends.

The chain recombines TRBV6-5 with TRBJ1-5; TRBD1 matches 8 bases. The trim removed 2 bases at V and 4 bases at J, leaving 1 base unmatched. The CDR3 is made up of 14 amino acids. CDR1 and CDR2 from the germline V gene are MNHEY and SVGAGI. CDR3 region: CASSYRQGNQPQHF. CDR3 DNA sequence: TGTGCCAGCAGTTACAGACAGGGGAATCAGCCCCAGCATTTT.

V gene TRBV18 combines with J gene TRBJ1-5, with unresolved D. The CDR3 is made up of 15 amino acids. Germline CDR1 KGHSH, CDR2 LQKENI. V dropped 3 bases and J dropped 6 bases, with 15 bases sitting between them. CDR3 coding DNA: TGTGCCAGCTCACCGGCGGGATACCTAGGTCAGCCCCAGCATTTT. Translated, it gives CASSPAGYLGQPQHF.

V gene TRBV27 combines with J gene TRBJ2-3; 16 bases match TRBD2. Unmatched junction bases numbered 8, after V lost 2 bases and J lost 6 bases. Germline values: CDR1 MNHEY, CDR2 SMNVEV (reference sequence). CDR3 length: 18 residues. For the CDR3, the DNA is TGTGCCAGCAGTTTAGATTTGGGACTAGCGGGGGGGCTGGATACGCAGTATTTT. Its protein product is CASSLDLGLAGGLDTQYF.

The rearrangement uses TRBV30 and TRBJ2-5; 13 bases fit TRBD2. Germline V CDR1 and CDR2: GTSNPN, SVGIG (reference sequence). V was pared by 5 bases and J by 5 bases, with 14 bases of the junction left unmatched. The CDR3 is 17 amino acids. The DNA for the CDR3 is TGTGCCTGGTGGCCCCCTGGACTAGCGGGAGTAATGGAGACCCAGTACTTC. Residues: CAWWPPGLAGVMETQYF. Drawing the rest from reference TRBV30 and TRBJ2-5, the complete variable domain is SQTIHQWPATLVQPVGSPLSLECTVEGTSNPNLYWYRQAAGRGLQLLFYSVGIGQISSEVPQNLSASRPQDRQFILSSKKLLLSDSGFYLCAWWPPGLAGVMETQYFGPGTRLLVL.

In DNA, the CDR3 is TGCAGCGTTGGTACGGACTACACTGAAGCTTTCTTT. Encoded protein: CSVGTDYTEAFF. This chain links TRBV29-1 with TRBJ1-1; D gene ambiguous. Trimming pared 4 bases from V and 3 bases from J, leaving 9 bases between. CDR1 SQVTM and CDR2 ANQGSEA come from the germline V gene. This CDR3 spans 12 amino acids.

CDR3 nucleotides: TGTGCCAGCAGCCAAGATCTGGCGGGGGCGAGGTATGGCTACACCTTC. It specifies CASSQDLAGARYGYTF. V usage is TRBV3-1 (or the pseudogene TRBV3-2) and J usage is TRBJ1-2, with TRBD1 as a possible D gene (6 bases). This CDR3 contains 16 residues. Germline V gene data show CDR1 as LGHDT and CDR2 as YNNKEL (reference sequence). V gave up 0 bases and J gave up 5 bases, with 16 bases separating them.

The gene calls are TRBV24-1 and TRBJ2-3; D might be TRBD2 (6 bases). The CDR3 is 15 amino acids. The V and J ends lost 2 bases and 1 base respectively, with 9 bases between them. CDR1 KGHDR and CDR2 SFDVKD come from the germline V gene. The CDR3 loop is CATSDSASGTDTQYF. CDR3 coding DNA: TGTGCCACCAGTGATTCGGCTAGCGGCACAGATACGCAGTATTTT.

The chain recombines TRBV6-5 with TRBJ1-2, with D perhaps matching TRBD1 (6 bases). The germline gives CDR1 MNHEY, CDR2 SVGAGI. The CDR3 is 14 residues long. Trimming left V 10 bases short and J 3 bases short, with 18 bases between. In nucleotides, the CDR3 is TGTGCCACCCACCCGGGAACAGGGTACTATGGCTACACCTTC. Its translation is CATHPGTGYYGYTF.

The chain carries TRBV2 and TRBJ1-2, with 8 bases fitting TRBD1. J lost 3 bases, V lost 7 bases, and 7 bases had no gene match. CDR3 size: 14 residues. Germline V lookup: CDR1 SNHLY, CDR2 FYNNEI. The CDR3 is CASTGQGEHYGYTF. The CDR3 DNA reads TGTGCCAGCACTGGACAGGGTGAGCACTATGGCTACACCTTC.

This sequence joins TRBV19 and TRBJ1-1; D uncertain. Per germline, CDR1 LNHDA and CDR2 SQIVND (reference sequence). The V gene lost 3 bases and the J gene lost 0 bases, with 8 bases spanning the gap. The CDR3 consists of 14 residues. CDR3 residues: CASSIPQMNTEAFF. The CDR3 coding sequence is TGTGCCAGTAGTATCCCCCAAATGAACACTGAAGCTTTCTTT.

The chain joins TRBV5-8 to TRBJ2-7; 10 bases are a match to TRBD1. CDR1 and CDR2 from the germline V gene are SGHTS and YDEGEE. The J segment lost 4 bases and the V segment lost 5 bases, leaving 6 bases of the junction unmatched. The CDR3 is 14 residues long. The CDR3 reads CASRPGTGVYEQYF. The CDR3 nucleotides read TGTGCCAGCAGGCCGGGGACAGGGGTTTACGAGCAGTACTTC.

The chain is built from TRBV7-9 and TRBJ2-3, with 12 bases that match TRBD2. This CDR3 has 16 amino acids. V was pared by 5 bases and J by 1 base, with 4 bases of the junction left unmatched. Germline V gives CDR1 SEHNR, CDR2 FQNEAQ (reference sequence). The CDR3 nucleotides read TGTGCCAGCAGCGCCAGACTAGCGGGGGGCACAGATACGCAGTATTTT. Its translation is CASSARLAGGTDTQYF.